This T cell receptor beta chain stems from a study of cytomegalovirus exposure and HLA in healthy donors. Study-level information: Sequencing of about 179 million T cells in an earlier analysis found roughly 120 million unique TCR beta sequences. Unique TCRs from HLA-typed donors, 80 million to 90 million of them, were held in an early data release.

Points from the study as a whole: Later analysis showed TCR association rates varying by HLA locus, highest for DRB1 and lowest for HLA-C.

Comment on this clone: The antigen is not known.

This PCR relied on a set of 60 Vbeta primers and 13 Jbeta primers. Authors' processing steps: There were around 80 million unique TCR beta chains by a later count, and approximately 11 million of them were shared. Here immunoSEQ multiplex PCR was the method, and the copy in TCRdb shows in-frame clones only, minus some. V and J calls and clone size are as listed in that table; D and trimming were resolved from the DNA. The sample yields about 200,000 clones, more than 70% seen once. Germline-derived CDR1 and CDR2 are SGHNT and YENEEA. The trim removed 1 base at V and 6 bases at J, leaving 6 bases unmatched. The CDR3 consists of 15 residues.

The rearrangement uses TRBV11-3 and TRBJ2-7; 10 bases map to TRBD2. The sample was PBMCs. The source is a woman between 40 and 55 years old in good health and CMV-seronegative. CDR3: CASSLAPWTSGEQYF. The CDR3 DNA is TGTGCCAGCAGCTTAGCCCCCTGGACTAGCGGCGAGCAGTACTTC.